This T cell receptor (beta chain) was identified in a study of blood T cell repertoires in COVID-19 (dated by TCRdb to the early 2020s). Turning to the overall study: Samples covering the acute and convalescent phases of COVID-19 were provided by collaborators in the United States, Italy and Spain. HLA class I and class II types, where available, came from metadata supplied by the sample provider rather than from assay-based typing. The material from the prospective study consisted of cDNA or gDNA derived from T cells, B-cell-depleted T cells, or PBMCs. The samples were drawn from the first 160 participants of the ongoing ImmuneRACE study and from 950 to 1,500 subjects provided by 6 global collaborators. The repertoires were released in a freely available public database meant as a resource for research on the immune response to SARS-CoV-2. Deeply sampled blood TCRbeta repertoires from subjects exposed to, actively infected with, or recovered from COVID-19 were included in the dataset. A de-identified subject ID, COVID-19 status, age in years and sex were almost always included in the sample metadata.

Overall results and qualifications from the work: How much clinical and demographic metadata was included differed by source and by participant, and the metadata was provided uncurated.

A second Seattle source provided samples from volunteer blood donors who had recovered from COVID-19. Whole blood was collected in K2EDTA tubes by collaborating institutions according to the institutions' own protocols. For TCRbeta analysis, collaborators shipped samples as frozen whole blood, isolated PBMCs, or DNA extracted from either of those sample types. Remarks on this clone: This receptor's antigen is unknown. Per-base qualities were not stored, and no clone one base away is much larger.

Sequences MDHEN (CDR1) and SYDVKM (CDR2) are obtained from the germline V gene. From cysteine to phenylalanine, the CDR3 is 15 amino acids long. Only the CDR3 DNA stays, 45 bases, in frame from base 1. Relative to germline, V is 2 bases shorter and J is 1 base shorter, with 11 bases between their ends. The immunoSEQ Assay, a bias-controlled multiplex PCR, was used to amplify TCRbeta CDR3 regions from genomic DNA. Regarding the original processing steps: Within the assay, amplification of reference gene primers was used to estimate how many nucleated cells each sample contained. Sequence reads were collapsed and filtered to measure the absolute abundance of every unique TCRbeta CDR3 rearrangement. For each sample, productive Simpson clonality was calculated by taking the square root of Simpson's diversity index across productive rearrangements. Drawn from immuneACCESS, this table holds only the in-frame rearrangements with V and J called that TCRdb kept. Clones are partly lost; checked studies trace under half to an unresolved V gene and leave the rest unexplained. Clonal size and the V and J genes are those of that table, whereas D and trimming came from the DNA. Here the sample has approximately 250,000 clones; roughly 88% occur a single time. The ten biggest clones cover approximately 2% of the sample.

The specimen sequenced was peripheral blood. The rearranged chain carries TRBV28 and TRBJ1-1; TRBD1 is possibly the D segment (5 matching bases). This receptor was taken from a man in his forties or fifties who had recovered from COVID-19. The DNA sequence reads TGTGCCAGCAGTTTAGTCGGCAGGGAGAACACTGAAGCTTTCTTT. Its translation reads: CASSLVGRENTEAFF.